This T cell receptor (beta chain) was recovered during a study of shared clonotypes between healthy human individuals. Findings of the study overall: Enrolling few donors narrowed the genetic and exposure-history diversity that was represented.

Source study methods: In the immunoSEQ data, sequences were junction-only and lacked quality scores, so filtering differed. Using immunoSEQ multiplex PCR, the repertoire was profiled, and TCRdb retains in-frame clones only, with some absent. Clone size and the V and J calls come from that table; the DNA yielded D and trimming. The sample contains about 2.4 million clones, under 95% of which appear only once. The CDR3 covers 15 residues. Per the germline V gene, CDR1 is MDHEN and CDR2 is SYDVKM. The trim removed 6 bases at V and 0 bases at J, leaving 5 bases unmatched. On this clone itself: The antigen remains undetermined.

Donation came from healthy HIV-negative adults that had no recent acute infections or vaccinations. Sequenced: naive CD4+ T cells from PBMCs. The subset: CD45RA+ positively selected. The sequence was obtained from a young man in good health. Some clones in this sample may be carry-over from other donors' samples. V usage is TRBV28 and J usage is TRBJ1-3, with TRBD1 matching 7 bases. The CDR3 here is CASRTGTDSGNTIYF. The CDR3 DNA sequence: TGTGCCAGCAGAACAGGGACAGACTCTGGAAACACCATATATTTT.